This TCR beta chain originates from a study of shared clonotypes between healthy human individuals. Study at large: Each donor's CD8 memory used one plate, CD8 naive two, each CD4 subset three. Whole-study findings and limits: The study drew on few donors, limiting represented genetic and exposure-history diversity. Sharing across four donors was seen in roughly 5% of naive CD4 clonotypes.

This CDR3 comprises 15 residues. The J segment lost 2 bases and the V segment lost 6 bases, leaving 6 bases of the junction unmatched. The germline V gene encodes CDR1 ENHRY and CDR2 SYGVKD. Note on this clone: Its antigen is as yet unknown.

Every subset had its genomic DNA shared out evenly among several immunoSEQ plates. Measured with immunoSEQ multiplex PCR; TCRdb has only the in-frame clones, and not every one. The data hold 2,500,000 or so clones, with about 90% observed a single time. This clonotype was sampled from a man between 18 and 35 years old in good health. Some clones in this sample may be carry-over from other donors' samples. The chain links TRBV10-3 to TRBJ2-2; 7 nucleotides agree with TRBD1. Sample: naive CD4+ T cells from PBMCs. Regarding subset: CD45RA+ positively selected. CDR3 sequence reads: CAIRGDSVNTGELFF. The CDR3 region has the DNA TGTGCCATCAGGGGGGACAGCGTAAACACCGGGGAGCTGTTTTTT.